This TCR beta chain was sequenced in a study of cytomegalovirus exposure and HLA in healthy donors. Study results and caveats: The authors later found TCR association rates varying by HLA locus, with DRB1 most and HLA-C fewest.

Germline CDR1 is GTSNPN and CDR2 is SVGIG (reference sequence). V shed 2 bases, J shed 12 bases, and the junction held 15 bases outside the gene matches. The CDR3 has 15 amino acids. On this clone itself: Its antigen is undetermined.

Unrecorded immune exposures were likely, despite nominal health at sampling. Primers for the PCR totalled 60 Vbeta and 13 Jbeta. Repertoires were generated with immunoSEQ multiplex PCR, while TCRdb's copy carries only in-frame clones and drops some. The table includes about 99,000 clones, about 80% detected once. The sequencing sample was made of PBMCs. The receptor comes from a woman younger than 30 in good health and CMV-seropositive. V gene TRBV30 combines with J gene TRBJ2-1; 8 nucleotides align to TRBD2. CDR3 nucleotides: TGTGCCTGGAGTACCGGAGCGGGAGTTCAATTAGGGCAGTTCTTC. Its translation: CAWSTGAGVQLGQFF.